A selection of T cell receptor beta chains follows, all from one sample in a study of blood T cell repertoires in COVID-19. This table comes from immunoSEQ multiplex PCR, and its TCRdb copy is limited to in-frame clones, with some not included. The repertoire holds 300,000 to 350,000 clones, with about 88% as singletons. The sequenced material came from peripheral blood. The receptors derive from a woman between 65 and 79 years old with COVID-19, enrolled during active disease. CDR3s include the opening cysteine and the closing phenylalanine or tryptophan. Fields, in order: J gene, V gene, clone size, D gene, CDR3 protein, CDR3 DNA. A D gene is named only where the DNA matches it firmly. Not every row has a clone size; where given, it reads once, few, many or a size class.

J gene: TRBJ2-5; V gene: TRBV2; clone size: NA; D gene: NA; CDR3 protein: CASATRSETQYF; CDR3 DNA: TGTGCCAGCGCGACTAGATCAGAGACCCAGTACTTC
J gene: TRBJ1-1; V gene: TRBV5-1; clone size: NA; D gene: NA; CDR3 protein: CASSSPTAEAFF; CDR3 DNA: TGCGCCAGCAGCTCTCCCACGGCTGAAGCTTTCTTT
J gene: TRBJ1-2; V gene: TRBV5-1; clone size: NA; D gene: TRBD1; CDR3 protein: CASSAGTGDGYTF; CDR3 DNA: TGCGCCAGCAGCGCCGGGACAGGGGATGGCTACACCTTC
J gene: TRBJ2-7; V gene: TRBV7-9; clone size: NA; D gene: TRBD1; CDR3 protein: CASRGVTDRGRSYEQYF; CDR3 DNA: TGTGCCAGCAGGGGAGTGACGGACAGGGGTCGTTCCTACGAGCAGTACTTC
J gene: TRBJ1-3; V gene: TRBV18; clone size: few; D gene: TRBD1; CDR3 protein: CASSPDRNSGNTIYF; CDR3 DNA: TGTGCCAGCTCACCGGACAGGAACTCTGGAAACACCATATATTTT
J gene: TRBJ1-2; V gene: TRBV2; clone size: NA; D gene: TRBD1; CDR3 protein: CASIGGQGAGGYTF; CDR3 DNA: TGTGCCAGCATCGGAGGACAGGGGGCAGGGGGCTACACCTTC
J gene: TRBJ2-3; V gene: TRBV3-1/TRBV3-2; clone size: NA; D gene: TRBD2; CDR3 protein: CASRSSGGRSTDTQYF; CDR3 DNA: TGTGCCAGCAGATCAAGCGGGGGGCGTAGCACAGATACGCAGTATTTT
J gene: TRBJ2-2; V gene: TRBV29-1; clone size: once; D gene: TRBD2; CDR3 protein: CSVAGGVAGELFF; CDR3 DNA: TGCAGCGTAGCGGGGGGCGTCGCCGGGGAGCTGTTTTTT
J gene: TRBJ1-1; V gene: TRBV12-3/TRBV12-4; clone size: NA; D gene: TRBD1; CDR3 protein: CASSFGQGTEAFF; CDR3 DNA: TGTGCCAGCAGTTTTGGACAGGGCACTGAAGCTTTCTTT
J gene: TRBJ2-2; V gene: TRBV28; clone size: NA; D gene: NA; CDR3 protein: CASKQGGNTGELFF; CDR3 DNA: TGTGCCAGCAAACAGGGCGGTAACACCGGGGAGCTGTTTTTT
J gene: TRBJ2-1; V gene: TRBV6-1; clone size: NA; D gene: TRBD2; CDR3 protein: CASSGVTSGVDNEQFF; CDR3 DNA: TGTGCCAGCAGTGGGGTGACTAGCGGGGTTGACAATGAGCAGTTCTTC
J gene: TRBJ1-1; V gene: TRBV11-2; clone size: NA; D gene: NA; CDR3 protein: CASSLLRQGEAFF; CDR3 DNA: TGTGCCAGCAGCTTACTACGTCAGGGCGAAGCTTTCTTT
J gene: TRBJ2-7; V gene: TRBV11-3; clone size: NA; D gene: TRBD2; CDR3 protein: CASSSTGTGGYEQYF; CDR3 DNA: TGTGCCAGCAGTTCGACCGGGACGGGAGGCTACGAGCAGTACTTC
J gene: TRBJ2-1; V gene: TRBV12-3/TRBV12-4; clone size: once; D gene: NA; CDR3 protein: CASSAYNEQFF; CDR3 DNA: TGTGCCAGCAGTGCGTACAATGAGCAGTTCTTC
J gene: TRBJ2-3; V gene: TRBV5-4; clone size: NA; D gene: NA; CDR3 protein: CASSLAADTQYF; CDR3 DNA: TGTGCCAGCAGCTTGGCGGCAGATACGCAGTATTTT